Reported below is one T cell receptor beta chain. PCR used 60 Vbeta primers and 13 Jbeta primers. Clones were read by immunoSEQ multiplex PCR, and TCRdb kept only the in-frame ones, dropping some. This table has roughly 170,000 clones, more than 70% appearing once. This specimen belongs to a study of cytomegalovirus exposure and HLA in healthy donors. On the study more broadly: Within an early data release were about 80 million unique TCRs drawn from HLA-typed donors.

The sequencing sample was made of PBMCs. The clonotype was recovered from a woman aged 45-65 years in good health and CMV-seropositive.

In nucleotides, the CDR3 is TGTGCCAGCAGAGCACAGGGGGCATCTATTCGATCTGGAAACACCATATATTTT. It translates to CASRAQGASIRSGNTIYF. This chain links TRBV7-8 with TRBJ1-3, with 9 positions matching TRBD1. The CDR3 covers 18 residues. The J segment lost 1 base and the V segment lost 6 bases, leaving 13 bases of the junction unmatched. The germline V gene has CDR1 SGHVS and CDR2 FQNEAQ. Looking up the rest from reference TRBV7-8 and TRBJ1-3 gives the full variable domain: GAGVSQSPRYKVAKRGQDVALRCDPISGHVSLFWYQQALGQGPEFLTYFQNEAQLDKSGLPSDRFFAERPEGSVSTLKIQRTQQEDSAVYLCASRAQGASIRSGNTIYFGEGSWLTVV.